One sample yielded the 30 T cell receptor beta chains listed below, sequenced in a study of Graves' ophthalmopathy and Graves' hyperthyroidism. Amplification of TCR beta CDR3 regions used RNA transcripts. In the first round, RT-PCR was carried out with HTBI primers, and a multiplex PCR formed the second round. TCRdb fed the multiplex PCR reads into MiXCR, producing one record per CDR3 protein. The table has about 660,000 distinct CDR3 sequences, roughly 39% seen once. Sequencing was performed on peripheral blood. The receptors derive from an adult man with Graves' ophthalmopathy.

This clonotype was seen only once. The chain uses TRBV6-5 and TRBJ2-3; TRBD2 agrees at 8 bases. The CDR3 loop spans 16 amino acids. The germline CDR1 and CDR2 sequences are MNHEY and SVGAGI. The trim removed 2 bases at V and 2 bases at J, leaving 6 bases unmatched. Written as DNA, the CDR3 is TGTGCCAGCAGTTACGAGGTCGGGGGGGACACAGATACGCAGTATTTT. Its protein product is CASSYEVGGDTDTQYF.

The DNA of the CDR3 is TGTGCCAGCAGCCTTCGTCCCGGACAGAACACCGGGGAGCTGTTTTTT. Amino acid sequence: CASSLRPGQNTGELFF. The rearrangement links TRBV4-2 to TRBJ2-2; the D gene is possibly TRBD1 (5 bases). Germline V gene data show CDR1 as LGHNA and CDR2 as YNFKEQ. The CDR3 sequence is 16 residues long. V was trimmed by 4 bases and J by 1 base, leaving 13 bases between them.

Details on this clonotype: It is likely a read error, because the conserved phenylalanine at the end of the CDR3 is missing. The chain has TRBV7-2 and TRBJ2-7, with 8 bases aligning to TRBD1. Germline CDR1 reads SGHTA; CDR2 reads FQGNSA. The CDR3 covers 14 residues. V trimming: 6 bases; J trimming: 6 bases; junction bases outside the gene matches: 10. CDR3 region: CASSQTGGIREQYL. The CDR3 DNA reads TGTGCCAGCAGTCAAACAGGGGGGATACGCGAGCAGTACCTC.

This clonotype was observed once. A much bigger clone sits one base away, suggesting this may be a read error. The chain recombines TRBV9 with TRBJ2-5; possibly TRBD1 for D (6 bases). There are 14 residues in the CDR3. The germline V gene has CDR1 SGDLS and CDR2 YYNGEE. Between the trimmed V and J ends, which lost 5 bases and 5 bases, there was a span of 16 bases. CDR3 residues: CASSDGQMWETQYF. Here the CDR3 DNA reads TGTGCCAGCAGTGACGGACAGATGTGGGAGACCCAGTACTTC.

As to this clonotype: It is likely a read error, because the conserved phenylalanine at the end of the CDR3 is missing. This chain joins TRBV20-1 and TRBJ2-2; no reliable D call. Trimming cost V 6 bases and J 0 bases, with 8 bases left between them. CDR1 is DFQATT, CDR2 SNEGSKA, per germline (reference sequence). CDR3 length: 13 residues. The CDR3 sequence: CSAQVPNTGELFC. CDR3 sequence (DNA): TGCAGTGCCCAGGTCCCGAACACCGGGGAGCTGTTTTGT.

The chain links TRBV5-6 to TRBJ2-5; D is unclear. In germline, CDR1 is SGHDT, CDR2 YYEEEE. V lost 6 bases, J lost 2 bases, and 11 bases lay in between. This CDR3 has 13 amino acids. As DNA, the CDR3 is TGTGCCAGCATAGTGGGGATGCAAGAGACCCAGTACTTC. This encodes CASIVGMQETQYF.

V is TRBV25-1 and J is TRBJ2-5; D call uncertain. With 8 bases removed from V and 7 bases from J, the gap between germline ends came to 20 bases. CDR3 length equals 14 residues. Looked up from germline, CDR1 is MGHDK and CDR2 is SYGVNS. CDR3 residues: CASSPMDILGTQYF. The CDR3 DNA sequence: TGTGCCAGCTCACCAATGGATATATTAGGGACCCAGTACTTC.

A word on this clonotype: A much bigger clone sits one base away, suggesting this may be a read error. The gene calls are TRBV10-3 and TRBJ2-5; tentative D call: TRBD2 (7 bases). V was shortened by 10 bases and J by 2 bases, with 20 bases between the two germline ends. Germline V gene sequence: CDR1 ENHRY, CDR2 SYGVKD. There are 15 residues in the CDR3. CDR3 residues: CATAGGARGQETQYF. The CDR3 DNA follows: TGTGCCACCGCTGGGGGCGCGCGGGGGCAAGAGACCCAGTACTTC.

The chain couples TRBV29-1 to TRBJ1-3, with D uncertain. This CDR3 has 11 residues. Germline-derived CDR1 and CDR2 are SQVTM and ANQGSEA. The CDR3 bases are TGCAGTCCTGTCTCTGGAAACACCATATATTTT. Protein product: CSPVSGNTIYF.

As to this clonotype: This may come from a read error, since a much larger clone is one base off. The V call is TRBV19, the J call TRBJ1-5; D not resolved. CDR1 is LNHDA and CDR2 is SQIVND in the germline V gene (reference sequence). The CDR3 consists of 12 residues. V was clipped by 3 bases and J by 5 bases, with 5 bases between them. CDR3 region: CASSMAYQPQHF. DNA for the CDR3: TGTGCCAGTAGTATGGCCTATCAGCCCCAGCATTTT.

Points on this clonotype: One junction end does not reproduce the germline sequence, and a read error may be involved. CDR3 in amino acids: CASSDPGLAAYANTGELFF. CDR3 bases: TGTGCCAGCAGTGATCCCGGACTAGCGGCATACGCGAACACCGGGGAGCTGTTTTTT. The V call is TRBV24-1, the J call TRBJ2-2; 10 bases fit TRBD2. This CDR3 has 19 amino acids. Looked up from germline, CDR1 is KGHDR and CDR2 is SFDVKD.

This chain's CDR3 is CASSFGPGSHEQYF. The CDR3 bases are TGTGCCAGCAGCTTCGGTCCGGGGTCCCACGAGCAGTACTTC. The rearrangement links TRBV11-3 to TRBJ2-7, with TRBD2 as a possible D gene (5 bases). Per the germline V gene, CDR1 is SGHNT and CDR2 is YENEEA. The CDR3 totals 14 residues. Between the trimmed V and J ends, which lost 3 bases and 5 bases, there was a span of 14 bases.

The chain uses TRBV5-1 and TRBJ2-6; no definite D call. CDR3 size: 16 residues. Trimming cost V 7 bases and J 1 base, with 15 bases left between them. CDR1 is SGHRS, CDR2 YFSETQ, per germline. The CDR3 DNA is TGCGCCAGCTCCCCCCGGCCTAGATCTGGGGCCAACGTCCTGACTTTC. Translation: CASSPRPRSGANVLTF. The complete variable domain, with remaining parts taken from reference TRBV5-1 and TRBJ2-6, reads KAGVTQTPRYLIKTRGQQVTLSCSPISGHRSVSWYQQTPGQGLQFLFEYFSETQRNKGNFPGRFSGRQFSNSRSEMNVSTLELGDSALYLCASSPRPRSGANVLTFGAGSRLTVL.

The DNA for the CDR3 is TGTGCCAGCAGTTTAGGCAGGGACACCATATATTTT. Amino acid sequence: CASSLGRDTIYF. The chain couples TRBV12-3 or TRBV12-4 to TRBJ1-3; maybe TRBD1 (5 bases). The CDR3 is 12 amino acids. Trimming left V 1 base short and J 8 bases short, with 6 bases between.

In its sample, this clonotype was seen many times. The rearrangement uses TRBV4-3 and TRBJ1-5; no firm D call. This CDR3 region has 13 residues. Deletions cut 1 base from V and 6 bases from J, with 7 bases between. Germline CDR1 is LGHNA and CDR2 is YSLEER. In DNA form, the CDR3 reads TGCGCCAGCAGCCAAGGTCCAGTTCAGCCCCAGCATTTT. Translating gives CASSQGPVQPQHF.

The genes are TRBV10-3 and TRBJ2-7; D is tentatively TRBD1 or TRBD2 (7 bases each). Germline-derived CDR1 and CDR2 are ENHRY and SYGVKD. There are 14 residues in the CDR3. V lost 10 bases to trimming and J lost 2 bases, with 18 bases between them. Written as DNA, the CDR3 is TGTGCCAGCAGGGGGACTAAACCAGCCTACGAGCAGTACTTC. Its protein is CASRGTKPAYEQYF.

The V and J genes are TRBV10-3 and TRBJ1-5; maybe TRBD1 (6 bases). Trimming removed 4 bases at V and 1 base at J, with 20 bases between. The CDR3 is 18 amino acids. Germline V gene lookup returns CDR1 ENHRY and CDR2 SYGVKD. Here the CDR3 DNA reads TGTGCCATCAGTGGGTCGATACGGGGGGCGATAAGCAATCAGCCCCAGCATTTT. Amino acids: CAISGSIRGAISNQPQHF.

This clonotype was found a few times. This may be a read error: a much more frequent sequence differs by one nucleotide. The rearrangement joins TRBV24-1 to TRBJ2-5; D may be TRBD1 or TRBD2 (5 bases each). CDR3 length equals 14 residues. CDR1 KGHDR and CDR2 SFDVKD come from the germline V gene. V lost 4 bases to trimming and J lost 7 bases, with 15 bases between them. The CDR3 sequence: CATSEPWDRGTQYF. Written as DNA, the CDR3 is TGTGCCACCAGTGAACCATGGGACCGGGGGACCCAGTACTTC.

This clonotype was seen many times. One end of the junction varies from germline; a read error may be responsible. The CDR3 DNA follows: TGTGCCAGCAGAGAATCAGGGGAAGGAAACACCATATATTTT. Translated: CASRESGEGNTIYF. V usage is TRBV25-1 and J usage is TRBJ1-3; maybe TRBD1 (6 bases). Germline loops: CDR1 MGHDK, CDR2 SYGVNS. The CDR3 consists of 14 residues.

This clonotype was recorded at least ten times. This rearrangement joins TRBV19 to TRBJ1-2, with TRBD1 matching 8 bases. V lost 5 bases to trimming and J lost 3 bases; unmatched junction nucleotides: 8. Germline CDR1 is LNHDA and CDR2 is SQIVND (reference sequence). CDR3 length: 15 amino acids. The chain's CDR3 is CASSDDRGSDYGYTF. The CDR3 bases are TGTGCCAGTAGTGATGACAGGGGTTCGGACTATGGCTACACCTTC.

This clonotype occurred a few times. Just one base apart from a much larger clone, this may be a read error. This chain uses TRBV10-3 with TRBJ1-4; a possible D gene is TRBD1 (5 bases). Per the germline V gene, CDR1 is ENHRY and CDR2 is SYGVKD. This CDR3 is 17 amino acids long. CDR3 residues: CAISSSPRDTTNKKLFF. CDR3 in DNA: TGTGCCATCAGTTCATCCCCCAGGGATACAACTAATAAAAAACTGTTTTTT.

A word on this clonotype: This may come from a read error, since a much larger clone is one base off. The V gene is TRBV5-8, the J gene TRBJ2-5; D not resolved. The CDR3 loop spans 15 amino acids. The germline gives CDR1 SGHTS, CDR2 YDEGEE. V shed 3 bases and J shed 2 bases, with 14 bases lying between them. This CDR3 is CASSSLVLSQETQYF. Here the CDR3 DNA reads TGTGCCAGCAGCTCTCTCGTGCTCTCACAAGAGACCCAGTACTTC.

This clonotype was seen ten or more times. J is TRBJ1-5 and V is TRBV15; 7 bases fit TRBD1. CDR3 length: 17 residues. Looked up from germline, CDR1 is LNHNV and CDR2 is YYDKDF (reference sequence). With 6 bases clipped from V and 4 bases from J, the junction kept 15 bases outside the gene matches. In nucleotides, the CDR3 is TGTGCCACCAGTACTACGCCTGACAGGGCACCTAATCAGCCCCAGCATTTT. Its translation: CATSTTPDRAPNQPQHF.

This rearrangement joins TRBV29-1 to TRBJ1-2; D ambiguous. V was shortened by 6 bases and J by 6 bases, with 20 bases between the two germline ends. This CDR3 region has 14 residues. Per the germline V gene, CDR1 is SQVTM and CDR2 is ANQGSEA. The CDR3 reads CSVAEPPVGNGYTF. Written as DNA, the CDR3 is TGCAGCGTAGCAGAACCGCCTGTCGGCAATGGCTACACCTTC.

This clonotype has ten or more counts. The CDR3 DNA reads as TGTGCCATCAGTGAGACGACAGGCAATGAAAAACTGTTTTTT. Translating it yields CAISETTGNEKLFF. V is TRBV10-3 and J is TRBJ1-4; tentative D call: TRBD1 (6 bases). This CDR3 has 14 residues. The germline CDR1 and CDR2 sequences are ENHRY and SYGVKD. Trimming took off 2 bases at V and 5 bases at J, with 9 bases between the two ends.

The table lists this clonotype with many counts. The rearrangement joins TRBV9 to TRBJ2-2; perhaps TRBD1 as D (5 bases). The CDR3 runs 15 residues. Between the trimmed V and J ends, which lost 4 bases and 3 bases, there was a span of 13 bases. Germline CDR1 and CDR2: SGDLS and YYNGEE. CDR3 sequence reads: CASSISRVHTGELFF. The CDR3 DNA is TGTGCCAGCAGCATCAGCAGGGTGCACACCGGGGAGCTGTTTTTT.

Points on this clonotype: This could be a read error, since a much larger clone is one nucleotide away. The chain combines TRBV7-8 with TRBJ2-2, with TRBD2 as a possible D gene (5 bases). This CDR3 contains 16 residues. V shed 1 base and J shed 7 bases, with 16 bases lying between them. Germline loops: CDR1 SGHVS, CDR2 FQNEAQ. The CDR3 DNA reads TGTGCCAGCAGCTTAGATAACTGGCGGGTCAACGGGGAGCTGTTTTTT. Protein sequence: CASSLDNWRVNGELFF. Full variable domain (missing parts from reference TRBV7-8 and TRBJ2-2): GAGVSQSPRYKVAKRGQDVALRCDPISGHVSLFWYQQALGQGPEFLTYFQNEAQLDKSGLPSDRFFAERPEGSVSTLKIQRTQQEDSAVYLCASSLDNWRVNGELFFGEGSRLTVL.

The chain carries TRBV25-1 and TRBJ1-1; D not resolved. Looked up from germline, CDR1 is MGHDK and CDR2 is SYGVNS. The CDR3 sequence is 12 residues long. CDR3 in DNA: TGTGACAGTAGTAGTTTGAACACTGAAGCTTTCTTT. This encodes CDSSSLNTEAFF.

This clonotype was detected many times. The CDR3 protein is CASRQVAGGNEKLFF. The CDR3 bases are TGTGCCAGCAGACAGGTTGCGGGGGGTAATGAAAAACTGTTTTTT. The rearrangement joins TRBV2 to TRBJ1-4; D is perhaps TRBD1 (5 bases). Trimming shortened V by 6 bases and J by 4 bases, and 15 bases separated the two germline ends. Germline CDR1 is SNHLY and CDR2 is FYNNEI. The CDR3 contains 15 residues.

This clonotype has only one observation. The chain has TRBV3-1 and TRBJ2-7; D uncertain. CDR3 length equals 15 residues. Trimming shortened V by 2 bases and J by 3 bases, and 14 bases separated the two germline ends. Germline assignment: CDR1 LGHDT and CDR2 YNNKEL (reference sequence). The CDR3 DNA follows: TGTGCCAGCAGCCAACGGGTCATTCCCAGCTACGAGCAGTACTTC. Its translation is CASSQRVIPSYEQYF.